These 18 T cell receptor beta chains came from one sample sequenced in a study of technical replicates of blood from several donors. Measured with immunoSEQ multiplex PCR; TCRdb has only the in-frame clones, and not every one. The sample shows 45,000 to 55,000 clones, 94% of them seen only once. The sample was T cells isolated from PBMCs. The origin of the receptors is a human donor in good health.

The genes are TRBV28 and TRBJ2-1; 12 bases map to TRBD2. The CDR3 is made up of 17 amino acids. V lost 1 base and J lost 5; bases outside the gene matches: 6. Per germline, CDR1 MDHEN and CDR2 SYDVKM. The CDR3, as DNA: TGTGCCAGCAGTTTATCCCCTCTAGCGGGAGGGAACAATGAGCAGTTCTTC. It translates to CASSLSPLAGGNNEQFF.

The chain combines TRBV18 with TRBJ1-5; no clear D. Germline CDR1 and CDR2: KGHSH and LQKENI. With 3 bases removed from V and 7 bases from J, the gap between germline ends came to 13 bases. The CDR3 loop spans 14 amino acids. CDR3 bases: TGTGCCAGCTCACCGGGAACCACGGGGCAGCCCCAGCATTTT. Translation: CASSPGTTGQPQHF. Full variable domain (outside the CDR3, taken from reference TRBV18 and TRBJ1-5): NAGVMQNPRHLVRRRGQEARLRCSPMKGHSHVYWYRQLPEEGLKFMVYLQKENIIDESGMPKERFSAEFPKEGPSILRIQQVVRGDSAAYFCASSPGTTGQPQHFGDGTRLSIL.

The V call is TRBV5-4, the J call TRBJ1-5; D is unresolved. With 0 bases removed from V and 5 bases from J, the gap between germline ends came to 6 bases. CDR3 length equals 13 residues. Germline V gene data show CDR1 as SGHNT and CDR2 as YYREEE (reference sequence). The CDR3 region is CASSLGVDQPQHF. The CDR3 nucleotides read TGTGCCAGCAGCTTGGGAGTAGATCAGCCCCAGCATTTT.

This chain uses TRBV28 with TRBJ2-5; D is unresolved. This CDR3 is 15 amino acids long. Germline V gene sequence: CDR1 MDHEN, CDR2 SYDVKM. Trimming removed 2 bases at V and 1 base at J, with 11 bases between. The CDR3 is CASSLTPRGQETQYF. DNA of the CDR3: TGTGCCAGCAGTTTAACTCCGCGAGGCCAAGAGACCCAGTACTTC.

This chain connects TRBV11-3 to TRBJ2-7, with TRBD1 matching over 10 bases. Germline V gene sequence: CDR1 SGHNT, CDR2 YENEEA. The ends lost 4 bases at V and 2 bases at J; junction bases unmatched: 8. The CDR3 sequence is 16 residues long. The CDR3: CASSSWDRGDTYEQYF. The CDR3 DNA follows: TGTGCCAGCAGCTCCTGGGACAGGGGCGATACCTACGAGCAGTACTTC.

The rearrangement joins TRBV5-1 to TRBJ2-1, with TRBD1 as a possible D gene (6 bases). Germline V gene sequence: CDR1 SGHRS, CDR2 YFSETQ. This CDR3 comprises 13 residues. The V end lost 4 bases, the J end lost 15 bases, and 20 bases lay between the germline ends. The CDR3, as DNA: TGCGCCAGCAGCAGGACCATAACAGGGTCACCGTTCTTC. Translation gives CASSRTITGSPFF.

This chain links TRBV7-3 with TRBJ1-1, with D unclear. CDR3 length equals 14 residues. Deletions cut 5 bases from V and 1 base from J, with 11 bases between. Germline assignment: CDR1 SGHTA and CDR2 FQGTGA. The CDR3 region has the DNA TGTGCCAGCAGCCCTAGCAGAGGGAACACTGAAGCTTTCTTT. It is translated as CASSPSRGNTEAFF.

The rearrangement joins TRBV6-5 to TRBJ1-1; 10 nucleotides line up with TRBD1. Trimming took 6 bases from V and 5 from J; bases not matched to a gene: 3. The CDR3 is 13 residues long. Germline lookup yields CDR1 MNHEY and CDR2 SVGAGI. CDR3 loop: CASSDRGRTEAFF. CDR3 sequence (DNA): TGTGCCAGCAGCGACAGGGGGCGGACTGAAGCTTTCTTT.

The chain combines TRBV5-1 with TRBJ1-2; the match to TRBD1 covers 8 bases. CDR1 is SGHRS, CDR2 YFSETQ, per germline. V lost 3 bases to trimming and J lost 5 bases; unmatched junction nucleotides: 3. The CDR3 loop spans 13 amino acids. The CDR3 sequence is CASSSQGAYGYTF. The CDR3 DNA follows: TGCGCCAGCAGCTCGCAGGGGGCTTATGGCTACACCTTC. Looking up the rest from reference TRBV5-1 and TRBJ1-2 gives the full variable domain: KAGVTQTPRYLIKTRGQQVTLSCSPISGHRSVSWYQQTPGQGLQFLFEYFSETQRNKGNFPGRFSGRQFSNSRSEMNVSTLELGDSALYLCASSSQGAYGYTFGSGTRLTVV.

CDR3 coding DNA: TGTGCCAGCAGCTTCCCTTACAGGGAAAGGGGTAGTGAGCAGTTCTTC. This sequence encodes CASSFPYRERGSEQFF. The chain joins TRBV11-2 to TRBJ2-1; maybe TRBD1 (6 bases). The CDR3 is 16 residues long. Germline values: CDR1 SGHAT, CDR2 FQNNGV. V was shortened by 3 bases and J by 9 bases, with 21 bases between the two germline ends.

The chain joins TRBV5-1 to TRBJ2-7; tentative D call: TRBD2 (5 bases). The V gene lost 0 bases and the J gene lost 5 bases, with 9 bases spanning the gap. In germline, CDR1 is SGHRS, CDR2 YFSETQ. The CDR3 is 13 residues long. The CDR3 loop is CASSLAGDNEQYF. The CDR3 coding sequence is TGCGCCAGCAGCTTGGCCGGGGATAACGAGCAGTACTTC. Filled out from reference TRBV5-1 and TRBJ2-7, the complete variable domain reads KAGVTQTPRYLIKTRGQQVTLSCSPISGHRSVSWYQQTPGQGLQFLFEYFSETQRNKGNFPGRFSGRQFSNSRSEMNVSTLELGDSALYLCASSLAGDNEQYFGPGTRLTVT.

The chain links TRBV29-1 to TRBJ2-1; TRBD2 agrees at 8 bases. The CDR3 has 14 amino acids. The trim removed 7 bases at V and 1 base at J, leaving 6 bases unmatched. Germline values: CDR1 SQVTM, CDR2 ANQGSEA. CDR3 protein: CSEKGGGSYNEQFF. The CDR3 DNA reads TGCAGCGAAAAGGGCGGGGGGTCCTACAATGAGCAGTTCTTC.

This sequence joins TRBV7-9 and TRBJ1-1; unclear D gene. In germline, CDR1 is SEHNR, CDR2 FQNEAQ (reference sequence). There are 13 residues in the CDR3. Trimming cost V 5 bases and J 7 bases, with 14 bases left between them. Here the CDR3 DNA reads TGTGCCAGCAGCCCAGGTATCTTTCATGAAGCTTTCTTT. It encodes CASSPGIFHEAFF.

J is TRBJ2-3 and V is TRBV5-4; no definite D call. Trimming took off 6 bases at V and 1 base at J, with 9 bases between the two ends. CDR1 and CDR2 (germline): SGHNT, YYREEE (reference sequence). The length of the CDR3 is 13 residues. CDR3 in DNA: TGTGCCAGCATCCGTCAGGGCACAGATACGCAGTATTTT. This gives the protein CASIRQGTDTQYF.

CDR3 residues: CASSYSMAIPRNEQFF. DNA for the CDR3: TGTGCCAGCAGTTACTCGATGGCAATACCTAGGAATGAGCAGTTCTTC. V gene TRBV6-5 combines with J gene TRBJ2-1, with D uncertain. V was trimmed by 0 bases and J by 7 bases, leaving 16 bases between them. CDR1 is MNHEY and CDR2 is SVGAGI in the germline V gene. The CDR3 is made up of 16 amino acids.

This clone was detected only once. V and J are TRBV18 and TRBJ2-1; 7 bases line up with TRBD2. V dropped 4 bases and J dropped 3; count of bases not matched to a gene: 6. Per germline, CDR1 KGHSH and CDR2 LQKENI. This CDR3 is 15 amino acids long. The CDR3 here is CASSHGLEIYNEQFF. DNA for the CDR3: TGTGCCAGCTCACACGGACTAGAAATCTACAATGAGCAGTTCTTC.

The V and J genes are TRBV7-8 and TRBJ1-1, with no clear D. CDR3 length equals 14 residues. V lost 5 bases and J 2 bases, leaving 12 bases between the germline ends. The germline V gene encodes CDR1 SGHVS and CDR2 FQNEAQ. The chain's CDR3 is CASSLSVYNTEAFF. CDR3 sequence (DNA): TGTGCCAGCAGCCTCAGCGTTTACAACACTGAAGCTTTCTTT.

The genes are TRBV5-1 and TRBJ1-1; possibly TRBD1 for D (5 bases). The CDR3 consists of 17 residues. Germline-derived CDR1 and CDR2 are SGHRS and YFSETQ. Deletions cut 2 bases from V and 0 bases from J, with 17 bases between. The CDR3 region has the DNA TGCGCCAGCAGCTTTCGGCAGGGTAGGATCTTGAACACTGAAGCTTTCTTT. Translation gives CASSFRQGRILNTEAFF.